This entry describes one T cell receptor beta chain. The antigen remains unidentified. The CDR3 extends over 16 amino acids. Germline V lookup: CDR1 MNHNS, CDR2 SASEGT. V lost 6 bases to trimming and J lost 3 bases; unmatched junction nucleotides: 9. From RNA, the CDR3 regions of TCR beta chains were amplified and sequenced. HTBI primers were employed in first-round RT-PCR, then a second-round multiplex PCR followed. From the multiplex PCR reads, TCRdb called clonotypes with MiXCR, one entry per CDR3 protein. In the table there are hundreds of thousands of distinct CDR3 sequences, roughly 20% of which are singletons. Hyperthyroidism patients had new diagnoses, durations under 2 months, and ages of 18 to 65. Other autoimmune disease, uncontrolled infection, pregnancy and lactation led to exclusion. Orbital computed tomography, thyroid ultrasound, TRAb, serum thyroxine and clinical symptoms formed the basis of diagnosis.

The record originates from a study of Graves' ophthalmopathy and Graves' hyperthyroidism. Study-level findings and limits: Thyroid clonotypes that were expanded above 0.001 frequency mostly also appeared in blood.

Sequencing input: peripheral blood. This chain links TRBV6-1 with TRBJ2-5; 11 bases are a match to TRBD2. The TCR comes from a woman under 30 with stable Graves' hyperthyroidism. Some clones in this sample may be carry-over from other donors' samples. CDR3 sequence reads: CASRPNLAGGEETQYF. The CDR3 bases are TGTGCCAGCAGACCTAATTTAGCGGGGGGGGAAGAGACCCAGTACTTC.